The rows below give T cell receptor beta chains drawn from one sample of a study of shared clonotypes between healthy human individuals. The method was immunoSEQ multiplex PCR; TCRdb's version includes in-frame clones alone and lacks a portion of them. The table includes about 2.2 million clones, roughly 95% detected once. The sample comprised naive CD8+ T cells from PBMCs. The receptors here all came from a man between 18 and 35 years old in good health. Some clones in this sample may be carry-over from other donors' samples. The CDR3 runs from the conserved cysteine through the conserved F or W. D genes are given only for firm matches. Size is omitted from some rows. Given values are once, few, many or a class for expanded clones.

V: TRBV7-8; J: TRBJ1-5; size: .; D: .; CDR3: CASSLPLVSDRYNSNQPQHF; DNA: TGTGCCAGCAGCTTACCACTAGTCTCCGACAGGTATAATAGCAATCAGCCCCAGCATTTT
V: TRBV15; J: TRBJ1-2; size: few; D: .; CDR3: CATSRDQSGLTYGYTF; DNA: TGTGCCACCAGCAGAGATCAGTCAGGGCTGACCTATGGCTACACCTTC
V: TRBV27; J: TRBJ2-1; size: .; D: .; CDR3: CASSACRGECEQFF; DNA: TGTGCCAGCAGTGCCTGCAGGGGGGAGTGTGAGCAGTTCTTC
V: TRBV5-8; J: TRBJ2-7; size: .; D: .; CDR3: CASSLEQGSYEQYF; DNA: TGTGCCAGCAGCCTGGAACAGGGATCCTACGAGCAGTACTTC
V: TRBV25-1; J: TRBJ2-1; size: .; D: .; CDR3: CASSEVGQGPFF; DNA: TGTGCCAGCAGTGAAGTGGGGCAGGGGCCGTTCTTC
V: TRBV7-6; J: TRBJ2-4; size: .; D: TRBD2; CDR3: CASSLLVPTTSRNIQYF; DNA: TGTGCCAGCAGCTTACTAGTCCCTACGACTAGCCGGAACATTCAGTACTTC
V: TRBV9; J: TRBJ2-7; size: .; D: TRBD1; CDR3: CASSARQGAYEQYF; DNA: TGTGCCAGCAGCGCCCGACAGGGGGCCTACGAGCAGTACTTC
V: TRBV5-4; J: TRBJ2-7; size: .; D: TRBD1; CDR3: CASSLRTGGTYEQYF; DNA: TGTGCCAGCAGCCTAAGGACAGGGGGTACCTACGAGCAGTACTTC
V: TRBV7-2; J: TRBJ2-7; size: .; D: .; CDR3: CASSLGSGWVYDEQYF; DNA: TGTGCCAGCAGCTTAGGAAGTGGATGGGTGTACGACGAGCAGTACTTC
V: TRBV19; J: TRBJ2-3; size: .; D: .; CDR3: CASTDPDGTDTQYF; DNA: TGTGCCAGCACGGACCCAGACGGGACAGATACGCAGTATTTT
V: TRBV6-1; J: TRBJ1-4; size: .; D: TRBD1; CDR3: CASSEGTGLPTNEKLFF; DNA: TGTGCCAGCAGTGAAGGGACAGGACTCCCAACTAATGAAAAACTGTTTTTT